The 2 T cell receptor beta chains reported below all come from one sample, sequenced in a study (TCRdb year 2016). The library came from RT-PCR. The run used an Illumina MiSeq. The public reads were reanalyzed by TCRdb: fastp trimming at Q25, MiXCR alignment, in-frame beta chains only. Identical CDR3 proteins give one entry, which carries the most common genes and DNA. This sample gives about 680,000 distinct CDR3 sequences in total; 14% of them show up just once. The ten largest make up 3.6% of the sample. Sequenced sample: memory CD4+ T cells from blood. The receptor source for this set is a female donor in good health, serving as a healthy control.

This rearrangement joins TRBV6-6 to TRBJ1-3; 7 nucleotides align to TRBD1. The germline gives CDR1 MNHNY, CDR2 SVGAGI (reference sequence). V shed 5 bases, J shed 2 bases, and the junction held 15 bases outside the gene matches. The CDR3 is 18 amino acids. CDR3 in amino acids: CASSPDWDRRHTGNTIYF. The DNA of the CDR3 is TGTGCCAGCAGTCCCGACTGGGACAGACGCCACACTGGAAACACCATATATTTT.

The J gene is TRBJ2-7, the V gene TRBV7-9; D possibly uses TRBD1 or TRBD2 (6 bases each). The germline CDR1 and CDR2 sequences are SEHNR and FQNEAQ (reference sequence). The V end was cut by 3 bases, the J end by 4 bases, with 13 bases between. This CDR3 is built from 14 residues. The CDR3 sequence: CASSLEGGVYEQYF. DNA of the CDR3: TGTGCCAGCAGCTTGGAGGGGGGTGTTTACGAGCAGTACTTC.